A selection of T cell receptor beta chains follows, all from one sample in a study of OX40 agonist ivuxolimab in advanced cancers. Using immunoSEQ multiplex PCR, the repertoire was profiled, and TCRdb retains in-frame clones only, with some absent. The sample yields about 84,000 clones, over 85% seen once. Material: CD4+ or CD8+ T cells sorted from blood, obtained in a trial of the OX40 agonist ivuxolimab. The receptors here all came from an adult with an advanced solid tumor such as melanoma, head and neck, liver or kidney cancer. Both conserved end residues are part of each CDR3. D genes are given only for firm matches. Expanded clones get a size class; other rows say once, few or many, or leave the size out.

D gene	V gene	clone size	J gene	CDR3 protein	CDR3 DNA
TRBD2	TRBV9	-	TRBJ2-5	CASSVLGLAGDYGTQYF	TGTGCCAGCAGCGTACTCGGACTAGCGGGAGATTATGGGACCCAGTACTTC
-	TRBV4-3	-	TRBJ2-1	CASSQGLTNEQFF	TGCGCCAGCAGCCAAGGACTTACCAATGAGCAGTTCTTC
-	TRBV9	-	TRBJ2-2	CASSPHDKHATGELFF	TGTGCCAGCAGCCCTCACGACAAACACGCCACCGGGGAGCTGTTTTTT
-	TRBV9	-	TRBJ2-3	CASSVGVSTDTQYF	TGTGCCAGCAGCGTAGGGGTTAGCACAGATACGCAGTATTTT
TRBD1	TRBV29-1	-	TRBJ2-5	CSGKDRADEKTQYF	TGCAGCGGGAAAGACAGGGCAGATGAAAAGACCCAGTACTTC
-	TRBV11-2	-	TRBJ2-1	CASSLEGAGIISYNEQFF	TGTGCCAGCAGCTTAGAGGGAGCAGGGATTATCTCCTACAATGAGCAGTTCTTC
-	TRBV15	-	TRBJ2-7	CATSRDGYEQYF	TGTGCCACCAGCAGAGACGGATACGAGCAGTACTTC
-	TRBV7-9	-	TRBJ2-7	CASSLAEDRFYEQYF	TGTGCCAGCAGCTTAGCGGAAGACAGGTTCTACGAGCAGTACTTC
-	TRBV18	-	TRBJ2-7	CASSPWGSYEQYF	TGTGCCAGCTCACCATGGGGGTCCTACGAGCAGTACTTC
TRBD1	TRBV7-9	-	TRBJ1-1	CASSYRGTEAFF	TGTGCCAGCAGCTACAGGGGCACTGAAGCTTTCTTT
-	TRBV4-3	-	TRBJ2-3	CASSQDSQGRTDTQYF	TGCGCCAGCAGCCAAGATTCGCAGGGCCGAACAGATACGCAGTATTTT
-	TRBV6-5	-	TRBJ1-5	CASSSVNYQPQHF	TGTGCCAGCAGTTCAGTAAATTATCAGCCCCAGCATTTT
TRBD1	TRBV7-2	-	TRBJ2-7	CASKPRGQDYEQYF	TGTGCCAGCAAACCGAGGGGACAGGATTACGAGCAGTACTTC
-	TRBV6-5	once	TRBJ2-7	CASSEPLSAYEQYF	TGTGCCAGCAGTGAGCCCCTCAGCGCCTACGAGCAGTACTTC
TRBD1	TRBV29-1	-	TRBJ2-7	CSVEDQGAGGNPYEQYF	TGCAGCGTTGAAGATCAAGGGGCAGGGGGAAACCCCTACGAGCAGTACTTC